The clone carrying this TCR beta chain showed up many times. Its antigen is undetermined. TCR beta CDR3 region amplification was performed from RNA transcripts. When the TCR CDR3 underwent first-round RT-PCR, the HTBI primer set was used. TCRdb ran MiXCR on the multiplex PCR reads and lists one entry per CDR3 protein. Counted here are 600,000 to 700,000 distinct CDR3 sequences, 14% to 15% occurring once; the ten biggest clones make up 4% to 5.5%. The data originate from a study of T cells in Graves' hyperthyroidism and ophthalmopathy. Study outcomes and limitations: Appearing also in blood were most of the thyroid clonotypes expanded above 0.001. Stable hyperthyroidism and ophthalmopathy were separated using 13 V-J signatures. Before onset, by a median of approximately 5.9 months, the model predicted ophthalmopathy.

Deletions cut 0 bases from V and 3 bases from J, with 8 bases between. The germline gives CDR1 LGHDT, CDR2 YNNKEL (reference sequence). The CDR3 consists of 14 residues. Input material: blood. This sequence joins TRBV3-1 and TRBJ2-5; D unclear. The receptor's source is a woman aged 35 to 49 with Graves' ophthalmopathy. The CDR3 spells CASSQEWEKETQYF. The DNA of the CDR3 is TGTGCCAGCAGCCAAGAATGGGAAAAAGAGACCCAGTACTTC.